The subject of this entry is one TCR beta chain. The entry originates in a study of T cells in Graves' hyperthyroidism and ophthalmopathy. Template material for amplifying TCR beta CDR3 regions consisted of RNA transcripts. The TCR CDR3 was amplified in a first-round RT-PCR using the HTBI primer set. TCRdb re-called the multiplex PCR reads through MiXCR, storing one row per CDR3 protein. The sample shows 550,000 to 700,000 distinct CDR3 sequences, about 15% of them seen only once. CDR3 length: 13 amino acids. Germline V gives CDR1 MRHNA, CDR2 SNTAGT. Losses at the gene ends were 5 bases for V and 6 bases for J; bases not matched to a gene: 7.

This TCR came from a woman in her forties with Graves' ophthalmopathy. The sample taken for sequencing was blood. The chain employs TRBV6-4 and TRBJ2-7, with 7 bases aligning to TRBD2. CDR3 DNA: TGTGCCAGCAGTTACAGTGGGAGGGGCGAGCAGTACTTC. Translated, it gives CASSYSGRGEQYF.